This T cell receptor beta chain was obtained from a study of T cell responses to AZD1222 COVID-19 vaccine. The method was immunoSEQ multiplex PCR; TCRdb's version includes in-frame clones alone and lacks a portion of them. Of about 130,000 clones listed, 90% to 95% are singletons. Deletions cut 0 bases from V and 2 bases from J, with 9 bases between. The CDR3 loop spans 15 amino acids. CDR1 is SGHNT and CDR2 is YYREEE in the germline V gene (reference sequence). This TCR was recovered from an adult in good health. This chain links TRBV5-4 with TRBJ2-1; D is perhaps TRBD1 (5 bases). The specimen was peripheral blood, collected on day 0 of AZD1222 vaccination. The CDR3 nucleotides are TGTGCCAGCAGCTTGGACAGGAACACCTACAATGAGCAGTTCTTC. Translating it yields CASSLDRNTYNEQFF.